A selection of T cell receptor beta chains follows, all from one sample in a study of blood T cell repertoires in COVID-19. Measured with immunoSEQ multiplex PCR; TCRdb has only the in-frame clones, and not every one. The data show roughly 190,000 clones, around 83% seen once. The sequenced material came from PBMCs or T cells enriched from blood (not recorded which). The source of these receptors is a woman aged 25 to 39 who had been exposed to COVID-19. The CDR3 runs from the conserved cysteine through the conserved F or W. Fields, in order: clone size, J gene, V gene, D gene, CDR3 DNA, CDR3 protein. A D gene is named only where the DNA matches it firmly. Clone sizes are given selectively: once, few, many, or a class where the clone is expanded.

clone_size: NA; j_call: TRBJ1-1; v_call: TRBV6-5; d_call: NA; cdr3_nt: TGTGCCAGCAGTAGGACAGTGCCGAACACTGAAGCTTTCTTT; cdr3_aa: CASSRTVPNTEAFF
clone_size: NA; j_call: TRBJ1-2; v_call: TRBV7-8; d_call: NA; cdr3_nt: TGTGCCAGCAGCTTAGAGTTCGGTCCCAACTATGGCTACACCTTC; cdr3_aa: CASSLEFGPNYGYTF
clone_size: NA; j_call: TRBJ1-1; v_call: TRBV19; d_call: TRBD1; cdr3_nt: TGTGCCACACAGACAGGGGTGAAGGGAAACACTGAAGCTTTCTTT; cdr3_aa: CATQTGVKGNTEAFF
clone_size: NA; j_call: TRBJ2-1; v_call: TRBV10-3; d_call: NA; cdr3_nt: TGTGCCATCAGTGGGCCCGGGGTAAGCGAGCAGTTCTTC; cdr3_aa: CAISGPGVSEQFF
clone_size: NA; j_call: TRBJ2-7; v_call: TRBV7-9; d_call: NA; cdr3_nt: TGTGCCAGCAGCCTCGCCCAGGGGACAACCTACGAGCAGTACTTC; cdr3_aa: CASSLAQGTTYEQYF
clone_size: NA; j_call: TRBJ1-3; v_call: TRBV19; d_call: NA; cdr3_nt: TGTGCCAGTAGTGGGCAGGGGAGCTCTGGAAACACCATATATTTT; cdr3_aa: CASSGQGSSGNTIYF
clone_size: NA; j_call: TRBJ2-7; v_call: TRBV19; d_call: TRBD1; cdr3_nt: TGTGCCAGTGGGACCGGGACAGGGGCTGGCGAGCAGTACTTC; cdr3_aa: CASGTGTGAGEQYF
clone_size: NA; j_call: TRBJ2-5; v_call: TRBV29-1; d_call: TRBD1; cdr3_nt: TGCAGCGTTATGGACAGGGGACAAGAGACCCAGTACTTC; cdr3_aa: CSVMDRGQETQYF
clone_size: NA; j_call: TRBJ2-5; v_call: TRBV7-9; d_call: NA; cdr3_nt: TGTGCCAACGAGGGGGACAACATAGAGACCCAGTACTTC; cdr3_aa: CANEGDNIETQYF
clone_size: NA; j_call: TRBJ1-5; v_call: TRBV12-1; d_call: NA; cdr3_nt: TGTGCCAGCAGCGCAACAGGGCTCCCCAATCAGCCCCAGCATTTT; cdr3_aa: CASSATGLPNQPQHF
clone_size: NA; j_call: TRBJ1-5; v_call: TRBV3-1/TRBV3-2; d_call: NA; cdr3_nt: TGTGCCAGCAGCCAAGATTCTGGAGGGATGAGCAATCAGCCCCAGCATTTT; cdr3_aa: CASSQDSGGMSNQPQHF
clone_size: NA; j_call: TRBJ2-2; v_call: TRBV11-1; d_call: NA; cdr3_nt: TGTGCCAGCAGCCCAGGGTCCGTCCCCGGGGAGCTGTTTTTT; cdr3_aa: CASSPGSVPGELFF
clone_size: NA; j_call: TRBJ1-2; v_call: TRBV6-4; d_call: TRBD1; cdr3_nt: TGTGCCAGCAGTCCCGACGATGGGACAGGGCCCTATGGCTACACCTTC; cdr3_aa: CASSPDDGTGPYGYTF
clone_size: NA; j_call: TRBJ2-5; v_call: TRBV9; d_call: NA; cdr3_nt: TGTGCCAGCAGCGTAGGGCAGCCAGGGGAGACCCAGTACTTC; cdr3_aa: CASSVGQPGETQYF
clone_size: few; j_call: TRBJ1-2; v_call: TRBV4-1; d_call: TRBD1; cdr3_nt: TGCGCCAGCAGCCAAGAAATATTACTCCTCCGGGACAGGGTATCCCATGGCTACACCTTC; cdr3_aa: CASSQEILLLRDRVSHGYTF
clone_size: few; j_call: TRBJ1-1; v_call: TRBV29-1; d_call: NA; cdr3_nt: TGCAGCGGGAAAACAGAGTTGGCTTTCTTT; cdr3_aa: CSGKTELAFF
clone_size: NA; j_call: TRBJ1-1; v_call: TRBV19; d_call: TRBD1; cdr3_nt: TGTGCCAGTAGTACCCAGGGGGCGCCGAACACTGAAGCTTTCTTT; cdr3_aa: CASSTQGAPNTEAFF
clone_size: NA; j_call: TRBJ2-7; v_call: TRBV5-4; d_call: NA; cdr3_nt: TGTGCCAGCAGCCGGGTGGACAGAGAATCCTACGAGCAGTACTTC; cdr3_aa: CASSRVDRESYEQYF
clone_size: NA; j_call: TRBJ2-7; v_call: TRBV2; d_call: NA; cdr3_nt: TGTGCCAGCAGTCTATCCTACGAGCAGTACTTC; cdr3_aa: CASSLSYEQYF
clone_size: NA; j_call: TRBJ1-6; v_call: TRBV12-3/TRBV12-4; d_call: NA; cdr3_nt: TGTGCCAGCAGTTTAGATCTCGGTTCACCCCTCCACTTT; cdr3_aa: CASSLDLGSPLHF
clone_size: NA; j_call: TRBJ2-1; v_call: TRBV4-1; d_call: TRBD2; cdr3_nt: TGCGCCAGCAGCCAAAGTAGACCGGGGGGGCTCGAGCAGTTCTTC; cdr3_aa: CASSQSRPGGLEQFF
clone_size: few; j_call: TRBJ2-2; v_call: TRBV19; d_call: TRBD1; cdr3_nt: TGTGCCAGTCACAGGGGTGAAGCCGGGGAGCTGTTTTTT; cdr3_aa: CASHRGEAGELFF
clone_size: NA; j_call: TRBJ1-6; v_call: TRBV4-1; d_call: NA; cdr3_nt: TGCGCCAGCAGCCAAGCTACTCCGGGGGGCCCTTATAATTCACCCCTCCACTTT; cdr3_aa: CASSQATPGGPYNSPLHF
clone_size: NA; j_call: TRBJ1-1; v_call: TRBV6-5; d_call: NA; cdr3_nt: TGTGCCATAGGACAGCCACCTAAGGCATTCTTT; cdr3_aa: CAIGQPPKAFF
clone_size: NA; j_call: TRBJ1-5; v_call: TRBV4-1; d_call: NA; cdr3_nt: TGCGCCAGCAGCCAAGAGCGTTGGGGGGTACAGCCCCAGCATTTT; cdr3_aa: CASSQERWGVQPQHF
clone_size: few; j_call: TRBJ1-1; v_call: TRBV28; d_call: TRBD1; cdr3_nt: TGTGCCAGCAGTTTATTGACAGGGGGCTCGATAGTTAACACTGAAGCTTTCTTT; cdr3_aa: CASSLLTGGSIVNTEAFF
clone_size: NA; j_call: TRBJ1-2; v_call: TRBV5-1; d_call: TRBD1; cdr3_nt: TGCGCCAGCAGCTTGGCCGGACAGGGGTTGAGTGGCTACACCTTC; cdr3_aa: CASSLAGQGLSGYTF
clone_size: NA; j_call: TRBJ1-5; v_call: TRBV6-2/TRBV6-3; d_call: NA; cdr3_nt: TGTGCCAGCAGTGACAGCGGGTTTCATCAGCCCCAGCATTTT; cdr3_aa: CASSDSGFHQPQHF
clone_size: NA; j_call: TRBJ2-1; v_call: TRBV7-3; d_call: NA; cdr3_nt: TGTGCCAGCAGCCATGCAGGGGTTCACAATGAGCAGTTCTTC; cdr3_aa: CASSHAGVHNEQFF
clone_size: medium-sized; j_call: TRBJ2-2; v_call: TRBV24-1; d_call: NA; cdr3_nt: TGTGCCACCAGTGACCGTGAGAGGGAAACCGGGGAGCTGTTTTTT; cdr3_aa: CATSDRERETGELFF
clone_size: NA; j_call: TRBJ1-1; v_call: TRBV18; d_call: NA; cdr3_nt: TGTGCCGGGTTATTCGGGGGTCGGACTGAAGCTTTCTTT; cdr3_aa: CAGLFGGRTEAFF
clone_size: NA; j_call: TRBJ2-3; v_call: TRBV5-1; d_call: TRBD2; cdr3_nt: TGCGCCAGCAGCTCAGGGACTACGAACGGGGATACGCAGTATTTT; cdr3_aa: CASSSGTTNGDTQYF
clone_size: NA; j_call: TRBJ1-2; v_call: TRBV5-1; d_call: NA; cdr3_nt: TGCGCCAGCAGCCCTTGGGAGGCTAGCTATGGCTACACCTTC; cdr3_aa: CASSPWEASYGYTF
clone_size: NA; j_call: TRBJ1-1; v_call: TRBV5-1; d_call: NA; cdr3_nt: TGCGCCAGCAGCGTAATAATTCAGGGGAACACTGAAGCTTTCTTT; cdr3_aa: CASSVIIQGNTEAFF
clone_size: NA; j_call: TRBJ2-7; v_call: TRBV29-1; d_call: TRBD2; cdr3_nt: TGCAGCGTTGTAGCGGGGGCCTATGGGGAGCAGTACTTC; cdr3_aa: CSVVAGAYGEQYF
clone_size: once; j_call: TRBJ2-6; v_call: TRBV3-1/TRBV3-2; d_call: TRBD1; cdr3_nt: TGTGCCAGCAGGTCGGACAGGGCCTTAACTTTC; cdr3_aa: CASRSDRALTF
clone_size: NA; j_call: TRBJ1-2; v_call: TRBV4-1; d_call: NA; cdr3_nt: TGCGCCAGCAGCCAAGATAGGTCGGGGTGGTACTATGGCTACACCTTC; cdr3_aa: CASSQDRSGWYYGYTF
clone_size: NA; j_call: TRBJ2-1; v_call: TRBV5-6; d_call: TRBD2; cdr3_nt: TGTGCCAGCAGCAGCGGGGGGCCCTACAATGAGCAGTTCTTC; cdr3_aa: CASSSGGPYNEQFF
clone_size: NA; j_call: TRBJ1-1; v_call: TRBV19; d_call: NA; cdr3_nt: TGTGCCAGTAGTCCCGGCGGGGGAGTCACTGAAGCTTTCTTT; cdr3_aa: CASSPGGGVTEAFF
clone_size: NA; j_call: TRBJ2-1; v_call: TRBV9; d_call: NA; cdr3_nt: TGTGCCAGCAGCGTACGCGGGGTCGACAATGAGCAGTTCTTC; cdr3_aa: CASSVRGVDNEQFF
clone_size: NA; j_call: TRBJ1-1; v_call: TRBV5-1; d_call: NA; cdr3_nt: TGCGCCAGCAGCTTGTTTACAGCGAACACTGAAGCTTTCTTT; cdr3_aa: CASSLFTANTEAFF
clone_size: NA; j_call: TRBJ1-1; v_call: TRBV19; d_call: TRBD1; cdr3_nt: TGTGCCAGTAGTTTCACAGGGGTCGGGTTCACTGAAGCTTTCTTT; cdr3_aa: CASSFTGVGFTEAFF
clone_size: once; j_call: TRBJ2-1; v_call: TRBV24-1; d_call: TRBD1; cdr3_nt: TGTGCCACCAGTGATGACAGGGGCAATGAGCAGTTCTTC; cdr3_aa: CATSDDRGNEQFF
clone_size: NA; j_call: TRBJ2-7; v_call: TRBV7-2; d_call: TRBD2; cdr3_nt: TGTGCCAGCAGCTTAGCAGCGGGAGGGCAGAACGAGCAGTACTTC; cdr3_aa: CASSLAAGGQNEQYF
clone_size: NA; j_call: TRBJ2-7; v_call: TRBV27; d_call: TRBD2; cdr3_nt: TGTGCCAGCGGGGAGGGCGCCTACGAGCAGTACTTC; cdr3_aa: CASGEGAYEQYF
clone_size: NA; j_call: TRBJ2-1; v_call: TRBV15; d_call: NA; cdr3_nt: TGTGCCACCAGCGGAGAACAGGGCGCTGAGCAGTTCTTC; cdr3_aa: CATSGEQGAEQFF
clone_size: NA; j_call: TRBJ1-1; v_call: TRBV7-9; d_call: TRBD1; cdr3_nt: TGTGCCAGCAGCCCGCTCTCAGGGGGCACGAGGGCTTTCTTT; cdr3_aa: CASSPLSGGTRAFF
clone_size: once; j_call: TRBJ1-1; v_call: TRBV4-3; d_call: NA; cdr3_nt: TGCGCCAGCAGCCAAGAGGGAGTGAACACTGAAGCTTTCTTT; cdr3_aa: CASSQEGVNTEAFF
clone_size: once; j_call: TRBJ2-1; v_call: TRBV4-3; d_call: TRBD2; cdr3_nt: TGCGCCAGCAGCCAAGGATTTGTTGAGCGGGGGTGGTCCTACAATGAGCAGTTCTTC; cdr3_aa: CASSQGFVERGWSYNEQFF
clone_size: NA; j_call: TRBJ2-7; v_call: TRBV3-1/TRBV3-2; d_call: TRBD1; cdr3_nt: TGTGCCAGCAGCACCCGGACAGGCTACCCCATCTACGAGCAGTACTTC; cdr3_aa: CASSTRTGYPIYEQYF
clone_size: NA; j_call: TRBJ1-1; v_call: TRBV7-3; d_call: NA; cdr3_nt: TGTGCCAGCAGCCCCACCTTAGGGGCATTTAACACTGAAGCTTTCTTT; cdr3_aa: CASSPTLGAFNTEAFF
clone_size: NA; j_call: TRBJ2-1; v_call: TRBV7-2; d_call: TRBD1; cdr3_nt: TGTGCCAGCAGCCAGACCGGGACAGGGCTTCGCAATGAGCAGTTCTTC; cdr3_aa: CASSQTGTGLRNEQFF
clone_size: NA; j_call: TRBJ2-7; v_call: TRBV7-2; d_call: TRBD1; cdr3_nt: TGTGCCAGCAGCTTAGGCGGCAGGACAGGGACCTACGAGCAGTACTTC; cdr3_aa: CASSLGGRTGTYEQYF